This T cell receptor beta chain was recorded in a study of T-cell memory formation after mild COVID-19. In TCRdb, the 5' RACE reads were re-called with MiXCR into one record per CDR3 protein. The sample records 35,000 to 50,000 distinct CDR3 sequences, roughly 6.6% being singletons. V was clipped by 1 base and J by 6 bases; unmatched bases: 10. Germline-derived CDR1 and CDR2 are LGHNA and YNFKEQ. This CDR3 is built from 17 residues. This clonotype has only a few counts. This receptor was taken from an adult who had mild COVID-19 (a few samples of this study predate the infection). Cell type and time point are not known. This chain links TRBV4-2 with TRBJ1-2; 11 bases are a match to TRBD1. Input material: PBMCs or a T cell subset sorted from them (not recorded which). CDR3 amino acids: CASSQAGVRTGGDGYTF. The CDR3 DNA reads as TGTGCCAGCAGCCAAGCGGGGGTCCGGACAGGGGGCGATGGCTACACCTTC.